These T cell receptor beta chains were read from a single sample in a study of shared clonotypes between healthy human individuals. Measured with immunoSEQ multiplex PCR; TCRdb has only the in-frame clones, and not every one. The sample has roughly 2 million clones, about 95% seen once; the top ten hold more than 0.95%. The sequenced sample consisted of naive CD8+ T cells sorted from blood. The origin of the receptors is a man aged 18 to 29 in good health. Each CDR3 is given with its conserved first and last residue. Each record gives: clone size, D gene, V gene, J gene, CDR3 protein, CDR3 DNA. D genes are given only for firm matches. Only part of the rows carry a size: once, few, many, or a class if the clone is expanded.

.	.	TRBV27	TRBJ2-5	CASSSLPVQGLQETQYF	TGTGCCAGCAGCTCTCTCCCAGTTCAGGGCCTCCAAGAGACCCAGTACTTC
.	.	TRBV28	TRBJ2-5	CASSSTGGEETQYF	TGTGCCAGCAGCAGTACAGGGGGGGAAGAGACCCAGTACTTC
.	.	TRBV18	TRBJ2-2	CASSPPGGPSANTGELFF	TGTGCCAGCTCACCACCGGGAGGCCCATCAGCGAACACCGGGGAGCTGTTTTTT
.	TRBD1	TRBV9	TRBJ2-5	CASSVDGQGAGETQYF	TGTGCCAGCAGCGTAGACGGACAGGGGGCTGGAGAGACCCAGTACTTC
.	.	TRBV2	TRBJ2-3	CASSEDYSSTDTQYF	TGTGCCAGCAGTGAGGACTACTCTAGCACAGATACGCAGTATTTT
.	TRBD2	TRBV2	TRBJ2-3	CASIPGTSSTDTQYF	TGTGCCAGCATCCCGGGGACTAGCTCCACAGATACGCAGTATTTT
once	TRBD1	TRBV30	TRBJ1-5	CAWSREQGDQPQHF	TGTGCCTGGAGTAGGGAACAGGGGGATCAGCCCCAGCATTTT
.	TRBD2	TRBV11-2	TRBJ2-1	CASSLGLAGGRGQFF	TGTGCCAGCAGCTTAGGACTAGCGGGGGGTCGAGGGCAGTTCTTC
.	.	TRBV18	TRBJ2-7	CASSPVLYYGSDEQYF	TGTGCCAGCTCACCGGTCCTTTACTACGGTTCCGACGAGCAGTACTTC
.	TRBD2	TRBV7-9	TRBJ2-7	CASSLFQAGGYEQYF	TGTGCCAGCAGCTTATTCCAAGCGGGAGGGTACGAGCAGTACTTC
once	TRBD2	TRBV4-3	TRBJ2-1	CASSQEALAEEVHEQFF	TGCGCCAGCAGCCAAGAGGCGCTAGCGGAGGAGGTCCATGAGCAGTTCTTC